The 21 T cell receptor beta chains presented below share a single source sample, sequenced in a study of blood T cell repertoires in COVID-19. Some clones are missing from TCRdb's copy, which holds only in-frame ones; the method was immunoSEQ multiplex PCR. Of over 150,000 clones listed, 87% are singletons. Source material: PBMCs or T cells enriched from blood (not recorded which). The receptors stem from a woman aged 25 to 39 who had recovered from COVID-19.

This clone was seen just once. The chain recombines TRBV7-3 with TRBJ2-7, with TRBD2 matching over 7 bases. CDR1 is SGHTA and CDR2 is FQGTGA in the germline V gene. Germline trimming cut 3 bases from V and 3 bases from J; bases unmatched to any gene: 5. There are 14 residues in the CDR3. DNA for the CDR3: TGTGCCAGCAGCTTCAGCGGGACCAACTACGAGCAGTACTTC. It codes for CASSFSGTNYEQYF. Supplemented by reference TRBV7-3 and TRBJ2-7, the full variable domain reads GAGVSQTPSNKVTEKGKYVELRCDPISGHTALYWYRQSLGQGPEFLIYFQGTGAADDSGLPNDRFFAVRPEGSVSTLKIQRTERGDSAVYLCASSFSGTNYEQYFGPGTRLTVT.

The V and J genes are TRBV3-1 (or the pseudogene TRBV3-2) and TRBJ1-2; D is possibly TRBD1 (5 bases). Germline V lookup: CDR1 LGHDT, CDR2 YNNKEL (reference sequence). The V end was cut by 4 bases, the J end by 7 bases, with 13 bases between. CDR3 size: 13 residues. CDR3 loop: CASSPLEGIGYTF. For the CDR3, the DNA is TGTGCCAGCAGCCCCTTGGAGGGGATTGGCTACACCTTC.

The rearrangement links TRBV6-5 to TRBJ1-3, with D possibly matching TRBD1 (5 bases). The CDR3 has 15 amino acids. The germline V and J ends were trimmed by 6 bases and 3 bases, with 15 bases remaining between them. Germline-derived CDR1 and CDR2 are MNHEY and SVGAGI. The CDR3 coding sequence is TGTGCCAGCAGGCGGGGGTCTGGAGGTGGAAACACCATATATTTT. Translating it yields CASRRGSGGGNTIYF.

This chain links TRBV24-1 with TRBJ1-1; D ambiguous. The V gene's germline CDR1 is KGHDR and CDR2 SFDVKD. The CDR3 loop spans 13 amino acids. Trimming stripped 4 bases from V and 1 base from J, with 6 bases between. The CDR3 reads CATSDHWNTEAFF. In nucleotides, the CDR3 is TGTGCCACCAGTGACCACTGGAACACTGAAGCTTTCTTT.

J is TRBJ1-6 and V is TRBV12-5, with D perhaps TRBD1 (5 bases). Germline V gene data show CDR1 as LGHNT and CDR2 as FRNRAP. Trimming pared 7 bases from V and 10 bases from J, leaving 11 bases between. The length of the CDR3 is 12 residues. As DNA, the CDR3 is TGTGCTAGTGCCGGGGGTAGGTCACCCCTCCACTTT. Protein: CASAGGRSPLHF.

The J gene is TRBJ1-1, the V gene TRBV30; D possibly corresponds to TRBD1 (5 bases). The V and J ends lost 0 bases and 5 bases respectively, with 10 bases between them. Germline loops: CDR1 GTSNPN, CDR2 SVGIG (reference sequence). The CDR3 extends over 13 amino acids. CDR3 in amino acids: CAWSVGKGTEAFF. The CDR3, as DNA: TGTGCCTGGAGTGTTGGGAAGGGGACTGAAGCTTTCTTT.

With respect to this clone: Other DNA sequences in this sample translate to the same CDR3. V and J are TRBV29-1 and TRBJ1-2, with 8 nucleotides matching TRBD1. Trimming removed 8 bases from V and 11 bases from J; junction bases left unmatched: 16. CDR1 and CDR2 (germline): SQVTM, ANQGSEA. The CDR3 contains 13 residues. The CDR3 DNA reads TGCAGCACTCGAGAGGTGGGGGGACAGGCGTACACCTTC. Its protein is CSTREVGGQAYTF.

The gene calls are TRBV6-5 and TRBJ2-1; D gene ambiguous. Trimming cost V 5 bases and J 7 bases, with 15 bases left between them. Germline V gene lookup returns CDR1 MNHEY and CDR2 SVGAGI. This CDR3 is built from 14 residues. CDR3 in amino acids: CASSKTSDGNEQFF. CDR3 in DNA: TGTGCCAGCAGTAAGACATCCGATGGGAATGAGCAGTTCTTC.

V and J are TRBV3-1 (or the pseudogene TRBV3-2) and TRBJ2-1; weak D call: TRBD2 (6 bases). CDR1 LGHDT and CDR2 YNNKEL come from the germline V gene (reference sequence). The CDR3 length is 16 residues. V gave up 1 base and J gave up 0 bases, with 10 bases separating them. The CDR3 region is CASSQVEGSSYNEQFF. In DNA, the CDR3 is TGTGCCAGCAGCCAAGTGGAGGGAAGCTCCTACAATGAGCAGTTCTTC.

The CDR3 spells CASSVAYEQFF. The CDR3, as DNA: TGTGCCAGCAGCGTAGCCTATGAGCAGTTCTTC. J is TRBJ2-1 and V is TRBV9; D not resolved. This CDR3 contains 11 residues. Trimming shortened V by 0 bases and J by 8 bases, and 3 bases separated the two germline ends. Germline CDR1 SGDLS, CDR2 YYNGEE.

The rearrangement uses TRBV4-3 and TRBJ2-3, with 8 positions matching TRBD2. Germline lookup yields CDR1 LGHNA and CDR2 YSLEER. This CDR3 is built from 18 residues. V shed 0 bases, J shed 3 bases, and the junction held 11 bases outside the gene matches. Here the CDR3 DNA reads TGCGCCAGCAGCCAAGATAGCTTGGTTAGCGGGGTGACAGATACGCAGTATTTT. Protein product: CASSQDSLVSGVTDTQYF.

The sample holds a few counts of this clone. The chain couples TRBV18 to TRBJ1-1, with no clear D. CDR1 is KGHSH and CDR2 is LQKENI in the germline V gene. Trimming removed 2 bases from V and 1 base from J, with 11 bases in between. The CDR3 runs to 15 residues. CDR3 amino acids: CASSPRLEGNTEAFF. The CDR3 bases are TGTGCCAGCTCACCAAGGCTAGAGGGGAACACTGAAGCTTTCTTT. The whole variable domain, filled in from reference TRBV18 and TRBJ1-1, reads NAGVMQNPRHLVRRRGQEARLRCSPMKGHSHVYWYRQLPEEGLKFMVYLQKENIIDESGMPKERFSAEFPKEGPSILRIQQVVRGDSAAYFCASSPRLEGNTEAFFGQGTRLTVV.

This clone was seen a few times. The chain is built from TRBV7-2 and TRBJ1-2; no definite D call. V shed 6 bases and J shed 2 bases, with 10 bases lying between them. Germline CDR1 SGHTA, CDR2 FQGNSA. CDR3 size: 13 residues. In DNA form, the CDR3 reads TGTGCCAGCAGTTATACTGAAAACTATGGCTACACCTTC. Protein: CASSYTENYGYTF.

The rearrangement uses TRBV4-3 and TRBJ2-4; 11 bases map to TRBD2. The germline V gene encodes CDR1 LGHNA and CDR2 YSLEER. The CDR3 is 18 amino acids. With V trimmed by 0 bases and J by 2 bases, 6 bases remained unmatched. CDR3 bases: TGCGCCAGCAGCCAAGAAATGGTAGCGGGAGGGCCCAAAAACATTCAGTACTTC. Translated: CASSQEMVAGGPKNIQYF.

The chain couples TRBV5-1 to TRBJ2-1, with 8 bases identical to TRBD1. The germline CDR1 and CDR2 sequences are SGHRS and YFSETQ. With V trimmed by 6 bases and J by 5 bases, 10 bases remained unmatched. This CDR3 contains 15 residues. The CDR3 coding sequence is TGCGCCAGCACCCGCGACAGGGGATCCGACAATGAGCAGTTCTTC. This codes for CASTRDRGSDNEQFF.

This chain uses TRBV5-1 with TRBJ2-7, with 10 bases aligning to TRBD1. This CDR3 is 15 amino acids long. The germline V gene encodes CDR1 SGHRS and CDR2 YFSETQ. Trimming took 2 bases from V and 3 from J; bases not matched to a gene: 5. CDR3 loop: CASSFGTGVFYEQYF. The CDR3 DNA is TGCGCCAGCAGCTTTGGGACAGGGGTTTTCTACGAGCAGTACTTC.

The CDR3 spells CSVSTHNTEAFF. For the CDR3, the DNA is TGCAGCGTTTCGACTCATAACACTGAAGCTTTCTTT. This chain uses TRBV29-1 with TRBJ1-1; D remains unclear. V was clipped by 5 bases and J by 2 bases, with 9 bases between them. The CDR3 totals 12 residues. Germline V gives CDR1 SQVTM, CDR2 ANQGSEA.

This sequence joins TRBV27 and TRBJ1-5, with D maybe TRBD1 (5 bases). With 5 bases removed from V and 2 bases from J, the gap between germline ends came to 13 bases. Germline values: CDR1 MNHEY, CDR2 SMNVEV (reference sequence). The CDR3 contains 15 residues. CDR3 nucleotides: TGTGCCAGCAGTCCAGGGTGGCTGGGCAATCAGCCCCAGCATTTT. As protein: CASSPGWLGNQPQHF.

This clone came up once. This sequence joins TRBV5-1 and TRBJ1-5, with 7 bases matching TRBD1. Unmatched junction bases numbered 4, after V lost 4 bases and J lost 3 bases. CDR1 and CDR2 (germline): SGHRS, YFSETQ. The CDR3 spans 14 residues. The CDR3 is CASSLGTDNQPQHF. CDR3 sequence (DNA): TGCGCCAGCAGCCTCGGGACAGACAATCAGCCCCAGCATTTT.

The J gene is TRBJ2-7, the V gene TRBV18, with D maybe TRBD1 (6 bases). V dropped 6 bases and J dropped 2 bases, with 17 bases sitting between them. CDR3 size: 15 residues. CDR1 is KGHSH, CDR2 LQKENI, per germline. The CDR3 region is CASSLTQGNAYEQYF. CDR3 nucleotides: TGTGCCAGCTCTCTTACCCAGGGGAACGCCTACGAGCAGTACTTC.

This chain joins TRBV5-1 and TRBJ2-7; D may be TRBD2 (6 bases). The CDR3 spans 17 residues. The ends were cut back, 0 bases at V and 3 bases at J, with 19 bases in the middle. Germline loops: CDR1 SGHRS, CDR2 YFSETQ. The CDR3 DNA is TGCGCCAGCAGCTTGGATATTGTGGGACTGGGATTCTACGAGCAGTACTTC. Encoded protein: CASSLDIVGLGFYEQYF.